A single T cell receptor (beta chain) is shown here with its context. The entry originates in a study of blood T cell repertoires in COVID-19. Background on the study: The United States, Italy and Spain supplied acute and convalescent COVID-19 samples. PBMCs, B-cell-depleted T cells, or T cells were the source of the cDNA or gDNA that made up the material.

Enrolment of Seattle patients took place during active infection, and they were followed longitudinally. In the source study's methods: Amplified reference gene primers provided the basis for estimating nucleated cell counts. Sequenced by immunoSEQ multiplex PCR; TCRdb stores in-frame clones only, minus some. The V and J calls and clone size come from that table; D and trimming were worked out from the DNA. The table shows 350,000 or so clones, with roughly nine tenths occurring only once. CDR1 ENHRY and CDR2 SYGVKD come from the germline V gene. Between the trimmed V and J ends, which lost 7 bases and 3 bases, there was a span of 15 bases. This CDR3 comprises 14 residues.

The genes are TRBV10-3 and TRBJ1-2; a weak D match, TRBD1 (5 bases). This clonotype originated in a woman in her sixties or seventies with COVID-19, enrolled during active disease. Specimen: peripheral blood. The CDR3 DNA reads as TGTGCCATCAACCAACCCGGGGGGTACTATGGCTACACCTTC. It translates to CAINQPGGYYGYTF.